Shown below are 16 T cell receptor beta chains from a single sample sequenced in a study of blood T cell repertoires in COVID-19. Sequencing used immunoSEQ multiplex PCR; TCRdb keeps in-frame clones, though not all of them. Among 310,000 or so clones listed, roughly 88% were seen once. Sequencing was carried out using peripheral blood. Receptors originate from a woman aged 45-59 years with active or convalescent COVID-19.

The chain employs TRBV28 and TRBJ1-4; TRBD1 matches at 7 bases. Per germline, CDR1 MDHEN and CDR2 SYDVKM. The CDR3 sequence is 15 residues long. Trimming cost V 6 bases and J 8 bases; bases outside gene matches: 12. As DNA, the CDR3 is TGTGCCAGCAGCCCTATTACAGGGGTGAACGAAAAACTGTTTTTT. This gives the protein CASSPITGVNEKLFF. Complete variable domain (other parts from reference TRBV28 and TRBJ1-4): DVKVTQSSRYLVKRTGEKVFLECVQDMDHENMFWYRQDPGLGLRLIYFSYDVKMKEKGDIPEGYSVSREKKERFSLILESASTNQTSMYLCASSPITGVNEKLFFGSGTQLSVL.

V usage is TRBV5-1 and J usage is TRBJ1-2; 12 bases line up with TRBD1. CDR1 and CDR2 (germline): SGHRS, YFSETQ. The CDR3 spans 17 residues. With 1 base clipped from V and 1 base from J, the junction kept 5 bases outside the gene matches. The CDR3 loop is CASSLSGQGASNYGYTF. CDR3 nucleotides: TGCGCCAGCAGCTTGTCGGGACAGGGGGCGAGTAACTATGGCTACACCTTC.

The V call is TRBV27, the J call TRBJ1-1; no reliable D call. The CDR3 has 13 amino acids. Between the trimmed V and J ends, which lost 4 bases and 5 bases, there was a span of 11 bases. Germline V gene sequence: CDR1 MNHEY, CDR2 SMNVEV (reference sequence). The DNA of the CDR3 is TGTGCCAGCAGTTCCGGAGGCTGGACTGAAGCTTTCTTT. This sequence encodes CASSSGGWTEAFF.

The chain couples TRBV10-3 to TRBJ1-5, with 9 bases lining up with TRBD1. V lost 5 bases and J lost 4; bases outside the gene matches: 3. CDR1 and CDR2 (germline): ENHRY, SYGVKD. The CDR3 totals 14 residues. CDR3 bases: TGTGCCATCAGTTCGGACAGGGGAAATCAGCCCCAGCATTTT. This translates into CAISSDRGNQPQHF.

The rearrangement joins TRBV19 to TRBJ1-2, with 9 bases fitting TRBD1. Per germline, CDR1 LNHDA and CDR2 SQIVND (reference sequence). The J segment lost 10 bases and the V segment lost 5 bases, leaving 17 bases of the junction unmatched. The CDR3 totals 16 residues. CDR3 bases: TGTGCCAGTAGTGACGGGACAGGGATCTCCAAAGATGCCTACACCTTC. This translates into CASSDGTGISKDAYTF.

This clone was counted only a few times. The rearrangement joins TRBV6-2 or TRBV6-3 to TRBJ1-1; TRBD1 is a possible D gene (6 bases). The CDR3 totals 18 residues. V lost 0 bases, J lost 3 bases, and 20 bases lay in between. CDR1 is MNHEY, CDR2 SVGEGT, per germline. The CDR3 nucleotides read TGTGCCAGCAGTTACTCGATAGAGGCAGGGGAAGGTGACACTGAAGCTTTCTTT. This gives the protein CASSYSIEAGEGDTEAFF.

The rearrangement uses TRBV7-9 and TRBJ1-3; D may be TRBD1 (6 bases). CDR3 size: 13 residues. V lost 6 bases to trimming and J lost 4 bases, with 10 bases between them. Germline V gives CDR1 SEHNR, CDR2 FQNEAQ (reference sequence). DNA of the CDR3: TGTGCCAGCAGTCGACAGGCGGGAAACACCATATATTTT. The encoded protein is CASSRQAGNTIYF. Filled out from reference TRBV7-9 and TRBJ1-3, the complete variable domain reads DTGVSQNPRHKITKRGQNVTFRCDPISEHNRLYWYRQTLGQGPEFLTYFQNEAQLEKSRLLSDRFSAERPKGSFSTLEIQRTEQGDSAMYLCASSRQAGNTIYFGEGSWLTVV.

The chain carries TRBV5-6 and TRBJ2-1; the D gene is possibly TRBD2 (6 bases). CDR1 SGHDT and CDR2 YYEEEE come from the germline V gene. The CDR3 has 17 amino acids. Trimming removed 7 bases from V and 0 bases from J, with 20 bases in between. Written as DNA, the CDR3 is TGTGCCAGCCAACAAGGACTACACATTAGCTCCTACAATGAGCAGTTCTTC. Protein: CASQQGLHISSYNEQFF.

This chain connects TRBV28 to TRBJ1-2; TRBD1 aligns across 10 bases. The CDR3 is 14 residues long. Germline assignment: CDR1 MDHEN and CDR2 SYDVKM. The V segment lost 5 bases and the J segment 4 bases; nucleotides outside the gene matches: 4. The CDR3 sequence: CASSRDRGSYGYTF. In nucleotides, the CDR3 is TGTGCCAGCAGTCGGGACAGGGGCAGCTATGGCTACACCTTC.

This clone appeared a single time. The chain has TRBV5-1 and TRBJ1-2; TRBD1 agrees at 10 bases. The V segment lost 2 bases and the J segment 6 bases; nucleotides outside the gene matches: 4. Germline assignment: CDR1 SGHRS and CDR2 YFSETQ. This CDR3 has 14 amino acids. CDR3 sequence: CASSFFGQGDGYTF. The CDR3 DNA follows: TGCGCCAGCAGCTTTTTTGGACAGGGGGATGGCTACACCTTC.

The gene calls are TRBV20-1 and TRBJ1-2; no clear D gene. The CDR3 contains 11 residues. V was clipped by 6 bases and J by 8 bases, with 13 bases between them. From germline, CDR1 is DFQATT and CDR2 SNEGSKA (reference sequence). For the CDR3, the DNA is TGCAGTGCCCGGAGGCTCAACGGCTACACCTTC. Residues: CSARRLNGYTF.

The chain recombines TRBV9 with TRBJ2-1, with D perhaps matching TRBD2 (5 bases). The germline V gene has CDR1 SGDLS and CDR2 YYNGEE. Trimming took off 1 base at V and 4 bases at J, with 9 bases between the two ends. The CDR3 consists of 14 residues. The CDR3 coding sequence is TGTGCCAGCAGCGTAACCTCGGGGTACAATGAGCAGTTCTTC. Translating it yields CASSVTSGYNEQFF.

The J gene is TRBJ2-3, the V gene TRBV5-1; 10 bases fit TRBD2. Germline values: CDR1 SGHRS, CDR2 YFSETQ. This CDR3 is built from 16 residues. Unmatched junction bases numbered 7, after V lost 3 bases and J lost 3 bases. For the CDR3, the DNA is TGCGCCAGCAGCTCTGAACTAGCGGGGACAACAGATACGCAGTATTTT. Its translation is CASSSELAGTTDTQYF.

This clone was observed a few times. J is TRBJ1-1 and V is TRBV20-1; perhaps TRBD1 as D (5 bases). The germline V and J ends were trimmed by 3 bases and 1 base, with 18 bases remaining between them. The CDR3 extends over 16 amino acids. The V gene's germline CDR1 is DFQATT and CDR2 SNEGSKA (reference sequence). The CDR3 region is CSASDNNNRWNTEAFF. The CDR3 nucleotides are TGCAGTGCTAGTGATAACAATAACAGGTGGAACACTGAAGCTTTCTTT.

The chain is built from TRBV9 and TRBJ2-3, with 10 bases matching TRBD2. CDR1 is SGDLS and CDR2 is YYNGEE in the germline V gene. There are 16 residues in the CDR3. V lost 0 bases and J lost 6; bases outside the gene matches: 7. CDR3 DNA sequence: TGTGCCAGCAGCGTAGAGGAAGCGGGAGGGTATGATACGCAGTATTTT. This translates into CASSVEEAGGYDTQYF.

The chain employs TRBV10-3 and TRBJ1-3; D unresolved. The germline V and J ends were trimmed by 2 bases and 8 bases, with 10 bases remaining between them. CDR3 length: 13 residues. Germline lookup yields CDR1 ENHRY and CDR2 SYGVKD. CDR3: CAISESPLDTIYF. As DNA, the CDR3 is TGTGCCATCAGTGAGAGCCCATTGGACACCATATATTTT.